What follows are 15 T cell receptor beta chains derived from one specimen sequenced in a study (dated by TCRdb to the mid-2010s). Receptors were amplified or captured by RT-PCR. For sequencing, an Illumina MiSeq was employed. Starting from the raw public reads, TCRdb applied fastp trimming at Q25, assembled clones with MiXCR and retained in-frame beta chains. Every entry covers one CDR3 protein and lists the most common genes and DNA from its rows. Here the sample has approximately 720,000 distinct CDR3 sequences; approximately 15% occur a single time. The ten largest clonotypes hold 3.6% of the sample. The source material was memory CD4+ T cells from blood. Receptors were obtained from a female donor in good health, serving as a healthy control.

This clonotype was seen repeatedly, ten times or more. The chain combines TRBV11-2 with TRBJ2-7; 10 bases match TRBD1. CDR1 and CDR2 (germline): SGHAT, FQNNGV. Trimming cost V 1 base and J 4 bases; bases outside gene matches: 7. This CDR3 region has 16 residues. The CDR3 DNA sequence: TGTGCCAGCAGCTTAGCGGGACAGGGGTACGCTTACGAGCAGTACTTC. As protein: CASSLAGQGYAYEQYF.

This clonotype occurred many times. The chain joins TRBV20-1 to TRBJ2-1; D not certain. Trimming removed 7 bases at V and 13 bases at J, with 26 bases between. The germline V gene has CDR1 DFQATT and CDR2 SNEGSKA (reference sequence). The CDR3 loop spans 14 amino acids. The CDR3 nucleotides read TGCAGTGTTTATCCCGACGTGGTTACGTCGGGTCAGTTCTTC. Translating it yields CSVYPDVVTSGQFF.

This rearrangement joins TRBV27 to TRBJ2-7, with a possible D match to TRBD2 (5 bases). Trimming removed 3 bases at V and 6 bases at J, with 12 bases between. Per germline, CDR1 MNHEY and CDR2 SMNVEV (reference sequence). This CDR3 has 13 amino acids. The CDR3: CASSLSDYSEQYF. The CDR3 nucleotides are TGTGCCAGCAGTTTGTCAGACTATTCCGAGCAGTACTTC.

The chain employs TRBV20-1 and TRBJ2-5; TRBD2 is a possible D gene (6 bases). V gave up 6 bases and J gave up 3 bases, with 11 bases separating them. The CDR3 runs to 12 residues. The germline V gene has CDR1 DFQATT and CDR2 SNEGSKA (reference sequence). The CDR3 nucleotides read TGCAGTGCCAATAGCGGAAAAGAGACCCAGTACTTC. As protein: CSANSGKETQYF.

About this clonotype: A clone one base away is much larger, so this may be a read error. The rearrangement uses TRBV6-1 and TRBJ1-1; 8 nucleotides agree with TRBD1. V lost 6 bases to trimming and J lost 1 base; unmatched junction nucleotides: 4. The germline CDR1 and CDR2 sequences are MNHNS and SASEGT. This CDR3 comprises 14 residues. The CDR3 DNA reads as TGTGCCAGCAGATCAGGGGGCACGAACACTGAAGCTTTCTTT. This codes for CASRSGGTNTEAFF.

This chain uses TRBV15 with TRBJ2-3, with a weak D call TRBD1 (6 bases). In germline, CDR1 is LNHNV, CDR2 YYDKDF (reference sequence). With 0 bases removed from V and 6 bases from J, the gap between germline ends came to 13 bases. The CDR3 extends over 15 amino acids. This CDR3 is CATSRDNREFDTQYF. CDR3 nucleotides: TGTGCCACCAGCAGAGATAACAGGGAATTCGATACGCAGTATTTT.

This clonotype was observed at least ten times. This chain connects TRBV29-1 to TRBJ2-7, with 9 bases that match TRBD2. The CDR3 has 15 amino acids. With 4 bases clipped from V and 3 bases from J, the junction kept 10 bases outside the gene matches. Germline V gene data show CDR1 as SQVTM and CDR2 as ANQGSEA. The CDR3 DNA follows: TGCAGCGTTGTCCGGCCGAGCGGGGGGTACTACGAGCAGTACTTC. Translated: CSVVRPSGGYYEQYF.

The chain recombines TRBV18 with TRBJ2-1; unclear D gene. The CDR3 length is 14 residues. Trimming pared 3 bases from V and 4 bases from J, leaving 10 bases between. From germline, CDR1 is KGHSH and CDR2 LQKENI. CDR3 residues: CASSPNRVYNEQFF. The CDR3 DNA reads TGTGCCAGCTCACCCAATAGGGTTTACAATGAGCAGTTCTTC.

The table lists this clonotype with a few counts. The chain carries TRBV7-2 and TRBJ2-4; 12 bases match TRBD2. Trimming removed 5 bases from V and 4 bases from J; junction bases left unmatched: 6. Germline CDR1 reads SGHTA; CDR2 reads FQGNSA. CDR3 length: 16 residues. The CDR3 DNA follows: TGTGCCAGCAGCCGCCTAGCGGGAGGGGAAAAAAACATTCAGTACTTC. This sequence encodes CASSRLAGGEKNIQYF.

This clonotype was detected ten times or more. DNA of the CDR3: TGTGCCAGCAGTCCCTTGAGGGGAGGCGGCTACACCTTC. The encoded protein is CASSPLRGGGYTF. This chain connects TRBV6-5 to TRBJ1-2; the D gene is possibly TRBD1 (5 bases). Trimming removed 5 bases at V and 8 bases at J, with 15 bases between. The CDR3 sequence is 13 residues long. Germline V gene lookup returns CDR1 MNHEY and CDR2 SVGAGI.

This clonotype was seen only a few times. The gene calls are TRBV28 and TRBJ1-5, with TRBD1 matching over 9 bases. This CDR3 region has 15 residues. The junction had 9 bases not matched to a gene; V was cut back by 5 bases and J by 7 bases. The germline gives CDR1 MDHEN, CDR2 SYDVKM. This CDR3 reads CASSPPGTGYQPQHF. CDR3 nucleotides: TGTGCCAGCAGTCCCCCCGGGACAGGGTACCAGCCCCAGCATTTT.

V gene TRBV7-9 combines with J gene TRBJ2-7; no clear D. V was shortened by 5 bases and J by 3 bases, with 8 bases between the two germline ends. Per germline, CDR1 SEHNR and CDR2 FQNEAQ (reference sequence). CDR3 length: 12 amino acids. The CDR3 sequence is CASSITGYEQYF. The DNA for the CDR3 is TGTGCCAGCAGCATAACCGGCTACGAGCAGTACTTC.

The chain has TRBV9 and TRBJ1-2, with TRBD1 identical over 9 bases. Germline V gives CDR1 SGDLS, CDR2 YYNGEE. The CDR3 is made up of 15 amino acids. Unmatched junction bases numbered 6, after V lost 4 bases and J lost 2 bases. The CDR3 DNA reads TGTGCCAGCAGCCTCCAAACAGGGGGCAACTATGGCTACACCTTC. This gives the protein CASSLQTGGNYGYTF.

This clonotype was found many times. J is TRBJ1-5 and V is TRBV24-1; D possibly corresponds to TRBD1 (5 bases). V lost 3 bases, J lost 2 bases, and 13 bases lay in between. Germline V CDR1 and CDR2: KGHDR, SFDVKD. The CDR3 is made up of 16 amino acids. The CDR3 is CATSDRGKGGNQPQHF. The CDR3 DNA reads TGTGCCACCAGTGATAGGGGAAAAGGAGGCAATCAGCCCCAGCATTTT.

V gene TRBV6-1 combines with J gene TRBJ2-1; TRBD2 might be the D (5 bases). The germline V and J ends were trimmed by 3 bases and 5 bases, with 17 bases remaining between them. The CDR3 has 16 residues. Germline V gene lookup returns CDR1 MNHNS and CDR2 SASEGT. CDR3 protein: CASSEETRGGDNEQFF. In DNA, the CDR3 is TGTGCCAGCAGTGAGGAAACTAGAGGCGGCGACAATGAGCAGTTCTTC.